This T cell receptor (beta chain) is from a study of shared clonotypes between healthy human individuals. Study observations and caveats: In contrast to clonotypes shared by all four donors, non-shared clonotypes had lower generation probabilities. Donors were few, which limited the genetic and exposure-history diversity represented.

Comment on this clone: The antigen is not known. Other DNA variants within this sample encode the same CDR3.

Germline CDR1 reads KGHSH; CDR2 reads LQKENI. The CDR3 loop spans 14 amino acids. V lost 4 bases and J 0 bases, leaving 10 bases between the germline ends. Assay execution took place at the deep level. Profiling relied on immunoSEQ multiplex PCR, and the TCRdb table lists in-frame clones only, not all of them. The sample shows about 2.4 million clones, over 85% of them seen only once. The receptor's source is a man aged 18-30 years in good health. The sample was naive CD4+ T cells sorted from blood. This sample's subset: CD45RA+ positively selected. This sequence joins TRBV18 and TRBJ2-7, with a possible D match to TRBD1 (6 bases). The CDR3 protein is CASSQQGNSYEQYF. The CDR3 DNA follows: TGTGCCAGCTCACAACAGGGTAACTCCTACGAGCAGTACTTC.